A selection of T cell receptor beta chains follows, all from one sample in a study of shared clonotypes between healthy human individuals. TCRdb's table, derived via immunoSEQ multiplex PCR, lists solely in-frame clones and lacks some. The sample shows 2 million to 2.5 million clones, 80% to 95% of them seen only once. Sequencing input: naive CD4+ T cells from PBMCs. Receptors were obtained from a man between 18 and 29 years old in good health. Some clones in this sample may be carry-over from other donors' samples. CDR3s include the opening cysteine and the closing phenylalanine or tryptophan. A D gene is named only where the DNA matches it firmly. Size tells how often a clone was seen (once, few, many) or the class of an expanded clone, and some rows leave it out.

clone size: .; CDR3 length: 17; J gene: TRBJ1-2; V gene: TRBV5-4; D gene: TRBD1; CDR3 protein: CASSLGGNIRQGGGYTF; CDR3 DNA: TGTGCCAGCAGCTTGGGGGGGAACATCAGACAGGGAGGAGGCTACACCTTC
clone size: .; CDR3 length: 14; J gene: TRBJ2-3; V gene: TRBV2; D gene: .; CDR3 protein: CASSGAVKSDTQYF; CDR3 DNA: TGTGCCAGCAGTGGGGCAGTGAAGTCAGATACGCAGTATTTT
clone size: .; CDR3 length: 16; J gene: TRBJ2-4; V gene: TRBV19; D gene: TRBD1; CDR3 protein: CASSPDRVIAKNIQYF; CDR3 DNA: TGTGCCAGTAGTCCCGACAGGGTAATAGCCAAAAACATTCAGTACTTC
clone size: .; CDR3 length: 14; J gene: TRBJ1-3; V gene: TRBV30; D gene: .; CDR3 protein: CAWRTMGRGNTIYF; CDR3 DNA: TGTGCCTGGAGGACAATGGGTCGAGGAAACACCATATATTTT
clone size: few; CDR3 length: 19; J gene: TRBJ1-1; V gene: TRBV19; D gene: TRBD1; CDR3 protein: CASSSRQGSWGTLNTEAFF; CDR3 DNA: TGTGCCAGTAGTAGCAGACAGGGGTCGTGGGGGACCCTGAACACTGAAGCTTTCTTT
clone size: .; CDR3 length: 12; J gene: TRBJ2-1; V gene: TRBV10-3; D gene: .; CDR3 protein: CAISEIRTGQFF; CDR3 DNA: TGTGCCATCAGTGAGATAAGAACGGGGCAGTTCTTC
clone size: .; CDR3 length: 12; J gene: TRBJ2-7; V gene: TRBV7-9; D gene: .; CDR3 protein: CASSSPGTEQYF; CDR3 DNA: TGTGCCAGCAGCTCTCCCGGGACAGAGCAGTACTTC
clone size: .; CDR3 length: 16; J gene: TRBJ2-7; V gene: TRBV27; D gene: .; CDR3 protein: CASSQGLRYLSYEQYF; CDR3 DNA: TGTGCCAGCAGTCAGGGGTTGCGGTACCTCTCCTACGAGCAGTACTTC
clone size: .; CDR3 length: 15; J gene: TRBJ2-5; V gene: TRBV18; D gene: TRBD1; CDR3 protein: CASSRLGQGQETQYF; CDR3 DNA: TGTGCCAGCTCACGACTTGGACAGGGCCAAGAGACCCAGTACTTC
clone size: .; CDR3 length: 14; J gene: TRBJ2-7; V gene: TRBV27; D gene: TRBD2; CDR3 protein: CASSQTSGIPWQYF; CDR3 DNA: TGTGCCAGCAGTCAGACTAGCGGGATCCCTTGGCAGTACTTC
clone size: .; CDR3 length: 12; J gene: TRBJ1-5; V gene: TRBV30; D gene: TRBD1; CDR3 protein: CAWQGVGQPQHF; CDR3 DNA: TGTGCCTGGCAGGGGGTAGGGCAGCCCCAGCATTTT
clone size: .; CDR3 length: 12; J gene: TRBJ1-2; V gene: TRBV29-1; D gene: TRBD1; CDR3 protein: CSVLGQNYGYTF; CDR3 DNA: TGCAGCGTCCTGGGACAGAACTATGGCTACACCTTC
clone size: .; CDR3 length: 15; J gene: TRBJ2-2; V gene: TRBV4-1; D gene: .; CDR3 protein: CASSPSPGNTGELFF; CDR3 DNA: TGCGCCAGCAGCCCCTCCCCGGGGAACACCGGGGAGCTGTTTTTT
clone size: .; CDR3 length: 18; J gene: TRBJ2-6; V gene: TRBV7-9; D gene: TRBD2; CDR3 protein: CASSAGLAGGSGANVLTF; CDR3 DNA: TGTGCCAGCAGCGCCGGACTAGCGGGAGGCTCTGGGGCCAACGTCCTGACTTTC
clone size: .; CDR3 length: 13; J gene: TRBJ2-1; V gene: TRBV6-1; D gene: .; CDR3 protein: CASHRVSYNEQFF; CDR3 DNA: TGTGCCAGCCACAGGGTATCCTACAATGAGCAGTTCTTC
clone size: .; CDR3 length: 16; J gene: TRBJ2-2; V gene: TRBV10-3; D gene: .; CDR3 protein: CAISWDTRSNTGELFF; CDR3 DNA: TGTGCCATCAGTTGGGACACCCGATCTAACACCGGGGAGCTGTTTTTT
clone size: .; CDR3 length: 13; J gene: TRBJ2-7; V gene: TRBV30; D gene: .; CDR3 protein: CAWSSLGAYEQYF; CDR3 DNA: TGTGCCTGGAGTTCCCTGGGGGCTTACGAGCAGTACTTC
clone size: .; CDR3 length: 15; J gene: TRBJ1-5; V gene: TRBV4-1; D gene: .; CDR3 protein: CASSRGTSRNQPQHF; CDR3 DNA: TGCGCCAGCAGCCGGGGGACAAGCCGCAATCAGCCCCAGCATTTT
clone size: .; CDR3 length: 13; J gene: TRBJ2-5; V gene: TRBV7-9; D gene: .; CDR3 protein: CASSFTGGETQYF; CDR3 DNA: TGTGCCAGCAGCTTTACTGGAGGGGAGACCCAGTACTTC
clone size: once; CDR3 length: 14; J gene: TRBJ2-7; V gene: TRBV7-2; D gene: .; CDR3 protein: CASSLAGASHEQYF; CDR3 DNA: TGTGCCAGCAGCTTAGCAGGGGCCTCCCACGAGCAGTACTTC
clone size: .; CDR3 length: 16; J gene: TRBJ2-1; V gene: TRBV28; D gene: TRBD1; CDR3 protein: CASSFLGTGGWDEQFF; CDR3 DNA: TGTGCCAGCAGTTTCTTGGGGACAGGGGGCTGGGATGAGCAGTTCTTC
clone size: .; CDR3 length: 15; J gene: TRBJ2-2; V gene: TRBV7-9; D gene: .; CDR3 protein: CASTVRAANTGELFF; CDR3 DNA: TGTGCCAGCACAGTCCGGGCGGCGAACACCGGGGAGCTGTTTTTT
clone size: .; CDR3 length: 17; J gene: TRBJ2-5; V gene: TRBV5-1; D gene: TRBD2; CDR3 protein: CASSLVGTSGREETQYF; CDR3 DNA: TGCGCCAGCAGCTTGGTAGGGACTAGCGGGAGGGAAGAGACCCAGTACTTC
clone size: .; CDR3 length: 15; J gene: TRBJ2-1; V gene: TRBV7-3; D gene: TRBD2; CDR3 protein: CASSLGLAGHNEQFF; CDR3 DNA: TGTGCCAGCAGCTTAGGACTAGCGGGACACAATGAGCAGTTCTTC
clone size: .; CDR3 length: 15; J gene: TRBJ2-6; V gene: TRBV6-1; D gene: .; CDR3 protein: CASSGDYSGANVLTF; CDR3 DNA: TGTGCCAGCAGTGGTGACTACTCTGGGGCCAACGTCCTGACTTTC
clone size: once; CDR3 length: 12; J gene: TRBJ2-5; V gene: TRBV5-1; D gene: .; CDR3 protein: CASSLDLETQYF; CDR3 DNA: TGCGCCAGCAGCTTGGACCTCGAGACCCAGTACTTC
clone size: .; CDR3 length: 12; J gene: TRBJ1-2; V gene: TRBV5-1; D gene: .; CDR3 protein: CASSLLGEGYTF; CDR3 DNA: TGCGCCAGCAGCCTGCTTGGAGAGGGCTACACCTTC
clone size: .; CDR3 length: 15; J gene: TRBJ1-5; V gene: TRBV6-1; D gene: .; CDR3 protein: CASSLTEPSNQPQHF; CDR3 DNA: TGTGCCAGCAGCCTGACAGAGCCTAGCAATCAGCCCCAGCATTTT
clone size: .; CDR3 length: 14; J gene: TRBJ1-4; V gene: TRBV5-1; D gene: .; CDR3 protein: CASRLGPANEKLFF; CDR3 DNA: TGCGCCAGCAGACTCGGTCCGGCTAATGAAAAACTGTTTTTT
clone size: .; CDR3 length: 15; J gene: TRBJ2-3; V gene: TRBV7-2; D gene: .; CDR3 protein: CASSLDRGTGDAQYF; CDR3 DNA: TGTGCCAGCAGCTTAGATCGCGGGACCGGGGATGCGCAGTATTTT
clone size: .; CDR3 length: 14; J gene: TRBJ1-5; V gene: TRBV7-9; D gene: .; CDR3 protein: CASSLGRSGQPQHF; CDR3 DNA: TGTGCCAGCAGCTTAGGACGAAGCGGTCAGCCCCAGCATTTT
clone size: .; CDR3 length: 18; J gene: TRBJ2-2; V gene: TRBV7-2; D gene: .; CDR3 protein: CASSLDLGRAARGGELFF; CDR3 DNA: TGTGCCAGCAGCTTAGATTTAGGAAGAGCGGCTCGGGGCGGGGAGCTGTTTTTT
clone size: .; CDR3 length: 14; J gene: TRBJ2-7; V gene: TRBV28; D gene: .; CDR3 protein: CASSLRRNSYEQYF; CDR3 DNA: TGTGCCAGCAGTTTAAGAAGGAACTCCTACGAGCAGTACTTC
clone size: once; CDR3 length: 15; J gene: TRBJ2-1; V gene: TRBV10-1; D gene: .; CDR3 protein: CASSQADANSGEQFF; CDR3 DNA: TGCGCCAGCAGCCAAGCGGACGCCAACTCGGGGGAGCAGTTCTTC
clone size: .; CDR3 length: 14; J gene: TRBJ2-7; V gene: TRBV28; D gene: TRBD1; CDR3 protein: CASSLTGALYEQYF; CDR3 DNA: TGTGCCAGCAGTTTAACAGGGGCCCTCTACGAGCAGTACTTC